The 15 T cell receptor beta chains below were found in one sample sequenced in a study of monozygotic twins with cystic fibrosis. Here immunoSEQ multiplex PCR was the method, and the copy in TCRdb shows in-frame clones only, minus some. The sample consists of roughly 20,000 clones, 97% of them appearing once. The specimen was blood. These TCRs come from a woman aged 25 to 39 with cystic fibrosis.

The V and J genes are TRBV19 and TRBJ2-3; 8 bases are a match to TRBD2. Trimming took 5 bases from V and 2 from J; bases not matched to a gene: 9. The CDR3 spans 16 residues. CDR1 LNHDA and CDR2 SQIVND come from the germline V gene (reference sequence). The CDR3 loop reads CASSLRLAKSTDTQYF. The CDR3 DNA reads as TGTGCCAGTAGTCTCCGACTAGCGAAATCCACAGATACGCAGTATTTT.

V gene TRBV5-6 combines with J gene TRBJ2-7; D ambiguous. The CDR3 totals 15 residues. Germline V CDR1 and CDR2: SGHDT, YYEEEE. Trimming took off 0 bases at V and 0 bases at J, with 10 bases between the two ends. In DNA form, the CDR3 reads TGTGCCAGCAGCTTGGGATTTGGCCACTCCTACGAGCAGTACTTC. It is translated as CASSLGFGHSYEQYF.

Note on this clone: At one end the junction does not follow the germline gene, possibly because of a read error. The chain uses TRBV14 and TRBJ2-2; D possibly corresponds to TRBD1 (6 bases). Germline V CDR1 and CDR2: SGHDN, FVKESK. The CDR3 has 14 amino acids. CDR3 sequence reads: CASSHGTNIGELFF. The CDR3 DNA is TGTGCCAGCAGCCACGGGACAAACATCGGGGAGCTGTTTTTT.

The V call is TRBV9, the J call TRBJ2-7, with 9 bases fitting TRBD1. The germline CDR1 and CDR2 sequences are SGDLS and YYNGEE. V lost 4 bases to trimming and J lost 4 bases; unmatched junction nucleotides: 3. The CDR3 consists of 13 residues. DNA for the CDR3: TGTGCCAGCAGCCCGGGGACAGGGTACGAGCAGTACTTC. Its translation: CASSPGTGYEQYF. Complete variable domain (other parts from reference TRBV9 and TRBJ2-7): DSGVTQTPKHLITATGQRVTLRCSPRSGDLSVYWYQQSLDQGLQFLIQYYNGEERAKGNILERFSAQQFPDLHSELNLSSLELGDSALYFCASSPGTGYEQYFGPGTRLTVT.

The J gene is TRBJ1-1, the V gene TRBV7-2; D call uncertain. Germline V gene data show CDR1 as SGHTA and CDR2 as FQGNSA. V lost 5 bases to trimming and J lost 7 bases, with 14 bases between them. The CDR3 is 13 residues long. CDR3 in DNA: TGTGCCAGCAGCCACACCGTGGGGAATGAAGCTTTCTTT. It specifies CASSHTVGNEAFF.

The chain couples TRBV19 to TRBJ2-7; D not certain. Trimming removed 7 bases from V and 0 bases from J, with 13 bases in between. The CDR3 has 14 amino acids. CDR1 and CDR2 (germline): LNHDA, SQIVND (reference sequence). The CDR3 DNA follows: TGTGCCAGTAAGGTAGCCGTTAGCTCCTACGAGCAGTACTTC. Translating gives CASKVAVSSYEQYF. Together with reference TRBV19 and TRBJ2-7, the CDR3 gives the full variable domain: DGGITQSPKYLFRKEGQNVTLSCEQNLNHDAMYWYRQDPGQGLRLIYYSQIVNDFQKGDIAEGYSVSREKKESFPLTVTSAQKNPTAFYLCASKVAVSSYEQYFGPGTRLTVT.

This clone occurred once. The chain carries TRBV28 and TRBJ1-6; a weak D match, TRBD1 (6 bases). The ends were cut back, 5 bases at V and 6 bases at J, with 14 bases in the middle. This CDR3 has 15 amino acids. The germline V gene has CDR1 MDHEN and CDR2 SYDVKM. The CDR3 protein is CASSRKRGVNSPLHF. CDR3 DNA sequence: TGTGCCAGCAGTCGGAAGAGGGGGGTTAATTCACCCCTCCACTTT.

The chain is built from TRBV19 and TRBJ2-6; unclear D gene. Germline V gene lookup returns CDR1 LNHDA and CDR2 SQIVND (reference sequence). This CDR3 has 15 amino acids. Trimming removed 6 bases at V and 1 base at J, with 10 bases between. The CDR3 bases are TGTGCCAGTAGGTCCGCGGCGTCTGGGGCCAACGTCCTGACTTTC. This gives the protein CASRSAASGANVLTF.

V usage is TRBV13 and J usage is TRBJ1-1; D call uncertain. Trimming removed 3 bases at V and 2 bases at J, with 13 bases between. The CDR3 is 15 residues long. Per germline, CDR1 PRHDT and CDR2 FYEKMQ (reference sequence). CDR3: CASSFGDGLNTEAFF. The CDR3, as DNA: TGTGCCAGCAGCTTTGGTGATGGCCTAAACACTGAAGCTTTCTTT.

V and J are TRBV18 and TRBJ1-4, with D possibly matching TRBD1 (6 bases). Germline V gives CDR1 KGHSH, CDR2 LQKENI. This CDR3 contains 15 residues. The ends were cut back, 6 bases at V and 7 bases at J, with 18 bases in the middle. The CDR3, as DNA: TGTGCCAGCTCCCCATTCGAGGGGGGAGGTGAAAAACTGTTTTTT. Translating it yields CASSPFEGGGEKLFF.

V is TRBV6-4 and J is TRBJ2-3, with 10 bases lining up with TRBD1. The length of the CDR3 is 15 residues. Germline V lookup: CDR1 MRHNA, CDR2 SNTAGT. V lost 5 bases and J lost 4; bases outside the gene matches: 6. CDR3 sequence: CASSLGQGEADTQYF. In nucleotides, the CDR3 is TGTGCCAGCAGTCTCGGACAGGGGGAGGCAGATACGCAGTATTTT.

The rearrangement joins TRBV25-1 to TRBJ2-3, with TRBD2 matching over 12 bases. The trim removed 4 bases at V and 1 base at J, leaving 6 bases unmatched. The CDR3 is made up of 17 amino acids. Germline V gene lookup returns CDR1 MGHDK and CDR2 SYGVNS. The CDR3 here is CASSVASGGAGTDTQYF. The CDR3, as DNA: TGTGCCAGCAGTGTTGCTAGCGGGGGGGCGGGCACAGATACGCAGTATTTT.

The chain has TRBV4-3 and TRBJ1-2; D gene unclear. The V end was cut by 1 base, the J end by 11 bases, with 20 bases between. CDR1 is LGHNA, CDR2 YSLEER, per germline. The CDR3 extends over 15 amino acids. CDR3 DNA sequence: TGCGCCAGCAGCCAAGCAGTTTTATCGGGGTCTAGGTACACCTTC. This encodes CASSQAVLSGSRYTF.

This chain joins TRBV28 and TRBJ1-6, with unresolved D. Germline CDR1 MDHEN, CDR2 SYDVKM. The CDR3 has 11 residues. V was shortened by 5 bases and J by 9 bases, with 5 bases between the two germline ends. The CDR3 region is CASSRISPLHF. The CDR3 nucleotides read TGTGCCAGCAGTCGGATTTCACCCCTCCACTTT.

The gene calls are TRBV6-5 and TRBJ2-7; 9 nucleotides align to TRBD1. With V trimmed by 2 bases and J by 0 bases, 5 bases remained unmatched. Germline V lookup: CDR1 MNHEY, CDR2 SVGAGI. This CDR3 region has 16 residues. The CDR3 DNA is TGTGCCAGCAGTTACGCTGGGACAGGGAGCTCCTACGAGCAGTACTTC. This sequence encodes CASSYAGTGSSYEQYF.